This is a list of T cell receptor beta chains from one sample in a study of cytomegalovirus exposure and HLA in healthy donors. Some clones are missing from TCRdb's copy, which holds only in-frame ones; the method was immunoSEQ multiplex PCR. The table has 200,000 to 250,000 clones, 75% seen once. Specimen: PBMCs. The source is a woman in her 30s in good health and CMV-seronegative. CDR3s include the opening cysteine and the closing phenylalanine or tryptophan. Fields, in order: CDR3 DNA, CDR3 protein, J gene, clone size, D gene, V gene. The D gene is left open where the match is weak. Only some rows state a clone size, as once, few, many or a class for expanded clones.

TGTGCCAGCAAAAGACAGGGGGGAAACATTCAGTACTTC,CASKRQGGNIQYF,TRBJ2-4,NA,TRBD1,TRBV27
TGTGCCAGCAGCCCATCCCTAGCGGGAGGGCGGGAGACCCAGTACTTC,CASSPSLAGGRETQYF,TRBJ2-5,NA,TRBD2,TRBV9
TGTGCCAGCAGTTCCCACCCGACCAGGGGCGGGGAGCTGTTTTTT,CASSSHPTRGGELFF,TRBJ2-2,few,NA,TRBV6-5
TGTGCCAGCAGCGGTGACAGGGGGCGTGGGTATGGCTACACCTTC,CASSGDRGRGYGYTF,TRBJ1-2,few,TRBD1,TRBV9
TGTGCCAGCAGCGTGAGTAGAGGGGGAGATAAGCAGTACTTC,CASSVSRGGDKQYF,TRBJ2-7,NA,NA,TRBV7-9
TGTGCCAGCAGCTTTCCTCGGCGGGTAGCTCGCGCAGATACGCAGTATTTT,CASSFPRRVARADTQYF,TRBJ2-3,NA,NA,TRBV7-9
TGCGCCAGCAGCCAAGATGGGTCGTCTGGCGGCACCACAGATACGCAGTATTTT,CASSQDGSSGGTTDTQYF,TRBJ2-3,NA,NA,TRBV4-1
TGTGCCAGCAGCCCCGTCGACAGGGCCGAAGCTTTCTTT,CASSPVDRAEAFF,TRBJ1-1,NA,TRBD1,TRBV7-8
TGTGCCTGCAGGGGGCTGCTTACAGATACGCAGTATTTT,CACRGLLTDTQYF,TRBJ2-3,NA,TRBD1,TRBV30
TGTGCCAGCAGCTTGGAAGTAGGGGGCGCTGTTTCATATGGCTACACCTTC,CASSLEVGGAVSYGYTF,TRBJ1-2,NA,TRBD1,TRBV5-4
TGTGCCAGCAGCTTCTTCCCCGGGAGCTATGGCTACACCTTC,CASSFFPGSYGYTF,TRBJ1-2,NA,NA,TRBV11-2
TGTGCCTGGAGTGACGGGAATACGCAGTATTTT,CAWSDGNTQYF,TRBJ2-3,NA,NA,TRBV30
TGTGCCAGCAGCTTGGGACAGGGCTACAATGAGCAGTTCTTC,CASSLGQGYNEQFF,TRBJ2-1,few,TRBD1,TRBV5-4
TGTGCCAGCAGTATCGGGACAAGTGGCTACACCTTC,CASSIGTSGYTF,TRBJ1-2,NA,NA,TRBV6-5
TGTGCCAGCAGCTTATCATTAGGGGAAGAGACCCAGTACTTC,CASSLSLGEETQYF,TRBJ2-5,NA,NA,TRBV7-9
TGCGCCAGCAGCCAGCCGGGGGACAGGGGGTCTTCTGGGGTAGCTTTCTTT,CASSQPGDRGSSGVAFF,TRBJ1-1,NA,TRBD1,TRBV4-1
TGTGCCAGTTCCGGGACTAGCGGGAACACCGGGGAGCTGTTTTTT,CASSGTSGNTGELFF,TRBJ2-2,once,TRBD2,TRBV19
TGTGCCAGCAGGCCCCTGCCGGGACAGCGAAACTATGGCTACACCTTC,CASRPLPGQRNYGYTF,TRBJ1-2,NA,TRBD1,TRBV6-6
TGTGCCAGTAGGGACATCTACCTCTCCTACAATGAGCAGTTCTTC,CASRDIYLSYNEQFF,TRBJ2-1,NA,NA,TRBV19
TGTGCCAGCTCGTTGGGACAGGGGAACACTGAAGCTTTCTTT,CASSLGQGNTEAFF,TRBJ1-1,NA,TRBD1,TRBV18
TGTGCCAGCAGCGCTACAGATACGCAGTATTTT,CASSATDTQYF,TRBJ2-3,few,NA,TRBV9
TGTGCCAGCATCAGGTTGGGTCTTAATGGCTACACCTTC,CASIRLGLNGYTF,TRBJ1-2,once,NA,TRBV6-1
TGTGCCCTACCGCAGGTCGCCGGGACAGGGGAGGTTTCGGGCCCCGAGCAGTACTTC,CALPQVAGTGEVSGPEQYF,TRBJ2-7,NA,TRBD1,TRBV10-3
TGCGCCAGCAGCTTTTTACAGGGGCCTCAAGAGACCCAGTACTTC,CASSFLQGPQETQYF,TRBJ2-5,NA,TRBD1,TRBV5-1
TGTGCCAGCAGCCAACTAGCGGGAGTGAGTCGGTCCTACGAGCAGTACTTC,CASSQLAGVSRSYEQYF,TRBJ2-7,NA,TRBD2,TRBV14
TGTGCCAGCAGCCCGGGGGAGTACGAGCAGTACTTC,CASSPGEYEQYF,TRBJ2-7,many,NA,TRBV7-2
TGCGCCAGCAGCCCAAACCCTCTAGCGAGAGAGACCCAGTACTTC,CASSPNPLARETQYF,TRBJ2-5,NA,NA,TRBV4-1
TGCAGCGTTGGGGACAGATACTGGAACACTGAAGCTTTCTTT,CSVGDRYWNTEAFF,TRBJ1-1,NA,TRBD1,TRBV29-1
TGCGCCAGCAGCCAAGCTTTGACAGCCGAAGCTTTCTTT,CASSQALTAEAFF,TRBJ1-1,NA,NA,TRBV4-1
TGTGCCATCAGTGCCACCGGGACAGGGTACGAGCAGTACTTC,CAISATGTGYEQYF,TRBJ2-7,NA,TRBD1,TRBV10-3
TGTGCCAGCAGCTTCCCGGGGGGCTACTACGAGCAGTACTTC,CASSFPGGYYEQYF,TRBJ2-7,NA,NA,TRBV11-2
TGCGCCAGCAGCCAAGGACAGGGGGTTCGCTACACCTTC,CASSQGQGVRYTF,TRBJ1-2,NA,TRBD1,TRBV4-1
TGCAGCGTGTCCCCCCAGGGGGCGGGGGAGCAGTACTTC,CSVSPQGAGEQYF,TRBJ2-7,NA,TRBD1,TRBV29-1
TGTGCCAGTACTCCGGACAGGGGGTTTGAAGCTTTCTTT,CASTPDRGFEAFF,TRBJ1-1,few,TRBD1,TRBV19
TGTGCCAGTAGTTTGACAGGGGCCCCGAGCGGAAGAAACACCATATATTTT,CASSLTGAPSGRNTIYF,TRBJ1-3,NA,TRBD1,TRBV19
TGTGCCAGCTCCTCAGAGGGTAAAAATCAGCCCCAGCATTTT,CASSSEGKNQPQHF,TRBJ1-5,NA,NA,TRBV19
TGTGCCTGGAGCCTTCGGGGGGGGAATTCACCCCTCCACTTT,CAWSLRGGNSPLHF,TRBJ1-6,NA,NA,TRBV30
TGCGCCAGCAGCAGGACAGGAAACTCTGGGGCCAACGTCCTGACTTTC,CASSRTGNSGANVLTF,TRBJ2-6,few,TRBD1,TRBV5-1
TGTGCCAGTACAAAGGGGCCATTGGGTAGAGGAGAGACCCAGTACTTC,CASTKGPLGRGETQYF,TRBJ2-5,NA,NA,TRBV19
TGCGCCAGCAGTCCCCAGGGAGCCAAAAACATTCAGTACTTC,CASSPQGAKNIQYF,TRBJ2-4,NA,NA,TRBV10-1
TGTGCCAGCAGCTTAGATATGGGCCTCCAAGAGACCCAGTACTTC,CASSLDMGLQETQYF,TRBJ2-5,NA,NA,TRBV11-2
TGCGCCAGCAGCCCAGGGGACAGAGGATCCTATGGCTACACCTTC,CASSPGDRGSYGYTF,TRBJ1-2,once,TRBD1,TRBV5-1
TGTGCCAGCAGCTTAGCGACGGGACATTATTCACCCCTCCACTTT,CASSLATGHYSPLHF,TRBJ1-6,NA,NA,TRBV11-2
TGTGCCAGCAGCTTACGGCCAGGGGTGATGAACACTGAAGCTTTCTTT,CASSLRPGVMNTEAFF,TRBJ1-1,NA,NA,TRBV7-3
TGTGCCAGCAGTGAACTGGGCGGGAGCTCCTACAATGAGCAGTTCTTC,CASSELGGSSYNEQFF,TRBJ2-1,NA,TRBD2,TRBV6-1
TGTGCCAGCAGTTCCCAGTACAGGGGAGAGTATGGCTACACCTTC,CASSSQYRGEYGYTF,TRBJ1-2,few,TRBD1,TRBV6-1
TGTGCCAGCAGCCAAGATTGGGACAGTTACGAGCAGTACTTC,CASSQDWDSYEQYF,TRBJ2-7,NA,TRBD1,TRBV14
TGTGCCAGCAGTCCTAGTGATAATTCACCCCTCCACTTT,CASSPSDNSPLHF,TRBJ1-6,NA,NA,TRBV6-1
TGTGCCAGCAGTGAAGGGTCGGGGGTTCCCTACGAGCAGTACTTC,CASSEGSGVPYEQYF,TRBJ2-7,NA,NA,TRBV2
TGTGCTAGTGGTTCGGACAGGGGGCACACAGATACGCAGTATTTT,CASGSDRGHTDTQYF,TRBJ2-3,NA,TRBD1,TRBV12-5
TGTGCCAGCAGCTTACGATTAGACACCGTTGAAGCTTTCTTT,CASSLRLDTVEAFF,TRBJ1-1,NA,NA,TRBV6-1
TGTGCCAGTAGTGACAGGGGGCGCGTTGGCTACACCTTC,CASSDRGRVGYTF,TRBJ1-2,NA,TRBD1,TRBV19
TGCAGCGTTGAGGGAGACAGGGTACTCGGCTACACCTTC,CSVEGDRVLGYTF,TRBJ1-2,NA,TRBD1,TRBV29-1
TGTGCCAGCAGTTACTCGACGACTGGTACCCGGGAGCAGTACTTC,CASSYSTTGTREQYF,TRBJ2-7,few,NA,TRBV6-5
TGCGCCGGCAGCCTACCCGACAGGGGTGCTGAAGCTTTCTTT,CAGSLPDRGAEAFF,TRBJ1-1,NA,TRBD1,TRBV4-1
TGTGCCAGCAGACAGCCCTCTGGAAACACCATATATTTT,CASRQPSGNTIYF,TRBJ1-3,NA,NA,TRBV2
TGTGCCAGCAGCCAGGAACAGGACAGGGTGAATGAAAAACTGTTTTTT,CASSQEQDRVNEKLFF,TRBJ1-4,NA,TRBD1,TRBV14
TGTGCCAGCAGACAGGGGGCTTATAATTCACCCCTCCACTTT,CASRQGAYNSPLHF,TRBJ1-6,NA,TRBD1,TRBV6-4